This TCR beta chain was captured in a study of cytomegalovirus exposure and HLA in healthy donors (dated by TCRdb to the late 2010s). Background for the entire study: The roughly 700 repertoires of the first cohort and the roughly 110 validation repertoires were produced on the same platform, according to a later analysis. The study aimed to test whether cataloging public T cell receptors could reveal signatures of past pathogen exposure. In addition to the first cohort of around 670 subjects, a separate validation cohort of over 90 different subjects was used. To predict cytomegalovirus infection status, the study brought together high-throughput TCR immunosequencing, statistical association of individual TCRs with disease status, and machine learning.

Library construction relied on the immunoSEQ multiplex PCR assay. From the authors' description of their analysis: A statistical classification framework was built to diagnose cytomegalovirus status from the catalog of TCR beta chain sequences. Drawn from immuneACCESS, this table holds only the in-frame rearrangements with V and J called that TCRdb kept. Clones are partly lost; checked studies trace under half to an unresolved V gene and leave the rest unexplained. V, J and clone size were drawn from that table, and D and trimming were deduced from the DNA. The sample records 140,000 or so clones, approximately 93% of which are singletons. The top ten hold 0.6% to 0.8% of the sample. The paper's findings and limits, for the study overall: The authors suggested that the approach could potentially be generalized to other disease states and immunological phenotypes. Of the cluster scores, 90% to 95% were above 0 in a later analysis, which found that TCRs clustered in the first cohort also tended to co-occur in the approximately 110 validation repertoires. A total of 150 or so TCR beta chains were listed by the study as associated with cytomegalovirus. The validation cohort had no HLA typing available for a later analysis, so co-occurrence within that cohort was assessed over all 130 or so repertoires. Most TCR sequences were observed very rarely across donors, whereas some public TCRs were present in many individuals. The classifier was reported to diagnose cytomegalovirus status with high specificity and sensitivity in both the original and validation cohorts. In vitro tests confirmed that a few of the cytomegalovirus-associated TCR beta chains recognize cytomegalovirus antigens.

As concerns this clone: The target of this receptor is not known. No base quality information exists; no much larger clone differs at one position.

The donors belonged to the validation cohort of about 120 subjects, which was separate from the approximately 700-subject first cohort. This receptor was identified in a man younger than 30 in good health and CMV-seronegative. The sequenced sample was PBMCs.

CDR3 sequence: CAISESVKNEQYF. The DNA sequence is as follows: TGTGCCATCAGTGAGTCTGTCAAAAACGAGCAGTACTTC. The chain is assembled from TRBV10-3 and TRBJ2-7, with the D gene not confidently named. CDR1 and CDR2, per the germline V gene, are ENHRY and SYGVKD. V sheds 0 bases and J sheds 5 bases, leaving 8 bases between their ends. Including cysteine and phenylalanine, the CDR3 has 13 amino acids. The only DNA kept is the CDR3, 39 bases in frame from the first base.